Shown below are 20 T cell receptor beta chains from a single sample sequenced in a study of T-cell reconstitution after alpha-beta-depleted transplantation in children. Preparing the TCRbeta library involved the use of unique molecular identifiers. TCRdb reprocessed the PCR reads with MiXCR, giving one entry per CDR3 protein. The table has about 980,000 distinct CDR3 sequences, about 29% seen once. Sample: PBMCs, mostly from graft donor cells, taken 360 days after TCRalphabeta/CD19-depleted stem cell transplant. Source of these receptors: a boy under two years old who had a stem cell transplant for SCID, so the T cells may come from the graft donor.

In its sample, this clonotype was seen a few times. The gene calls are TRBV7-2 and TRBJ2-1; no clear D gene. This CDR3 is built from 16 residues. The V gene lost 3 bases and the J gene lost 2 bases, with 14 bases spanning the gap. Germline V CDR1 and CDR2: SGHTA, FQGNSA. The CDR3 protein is CASSFFGLGTYNEQFF. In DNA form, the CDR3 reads TGTGCCAGCAGCTTCTTCGGGCTTGGGACCTACAATGAGCAGTTCTTC.

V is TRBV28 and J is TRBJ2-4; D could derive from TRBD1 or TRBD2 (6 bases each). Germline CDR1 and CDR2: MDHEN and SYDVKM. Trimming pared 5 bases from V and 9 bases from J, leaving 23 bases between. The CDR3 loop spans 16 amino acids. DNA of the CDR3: TGTGCCAGCAGTACCGGAGGTCAGGGGAGGCTGAGCATTCAGTACTTC. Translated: CASSTGGQGRLSIQYF.

The CDR3 DNA follows: TGTGCCAGCGGCAGGGCCCACGAGCAGTACTTC. Its protein product is CASGRAHEQYF. The chain couples TRBV6-2 or TRBV6-3 to TRBJ2-7; tentative D call: TRBD1 (5 bases). Germline assignment: CDR1 MNHEY and CDR2 SVGEGT. With 8 bases removed from V and 5 bases from J, the gap between germline ends came to 10 bases. This CDR3 contains 11 residues.

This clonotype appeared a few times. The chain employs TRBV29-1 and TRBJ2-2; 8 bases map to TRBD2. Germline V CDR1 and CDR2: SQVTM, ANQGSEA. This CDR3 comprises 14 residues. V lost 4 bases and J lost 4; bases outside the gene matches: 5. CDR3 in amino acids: CSVVSGGGTGELFF. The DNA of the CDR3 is TGCAGCGTTGTGAGCGGGGGTGGCACCGGGGAGCTGTTTTTT.

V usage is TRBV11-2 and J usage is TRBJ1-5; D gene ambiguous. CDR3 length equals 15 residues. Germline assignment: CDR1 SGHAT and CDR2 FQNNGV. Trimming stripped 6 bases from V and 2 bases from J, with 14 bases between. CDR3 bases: TGTGCCAGCAGATTAAGTCCCGGGGGCAATCAGCCCCAGCATTTT. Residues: CASRLSPGGNQPQHF.

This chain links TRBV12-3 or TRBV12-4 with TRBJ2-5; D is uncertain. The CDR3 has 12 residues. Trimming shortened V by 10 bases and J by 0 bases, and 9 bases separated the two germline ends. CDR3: CAIAMYQETQYF. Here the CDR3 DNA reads TGTGCCATCGCGATGTACCAAGAGACCCAGTACTTC.

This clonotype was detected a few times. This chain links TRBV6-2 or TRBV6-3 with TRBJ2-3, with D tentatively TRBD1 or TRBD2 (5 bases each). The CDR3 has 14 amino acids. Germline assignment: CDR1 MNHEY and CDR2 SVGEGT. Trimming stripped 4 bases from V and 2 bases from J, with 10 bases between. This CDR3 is CASSWFGATDTQYF. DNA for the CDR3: TGTGCCAGCAGTTGGTTCGGGGCCACAGATACGCAGTATTTT.

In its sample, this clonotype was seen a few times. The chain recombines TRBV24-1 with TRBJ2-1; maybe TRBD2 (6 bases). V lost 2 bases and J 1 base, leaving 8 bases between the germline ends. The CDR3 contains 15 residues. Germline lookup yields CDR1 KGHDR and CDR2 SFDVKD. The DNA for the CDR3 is TGTGCCACCAGTGATTCGGAGGGATCCTACAATGAGCAGTTCTTC. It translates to CATSDSEGSYNEQFF.

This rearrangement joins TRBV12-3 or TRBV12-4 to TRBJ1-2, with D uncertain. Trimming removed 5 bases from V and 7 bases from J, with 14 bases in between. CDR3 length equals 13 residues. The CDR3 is CASSLTEVGGYTF. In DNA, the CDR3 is TGTGCCAGCAGTCTGACGGAAGTCGGTGGCTACACCTTC.

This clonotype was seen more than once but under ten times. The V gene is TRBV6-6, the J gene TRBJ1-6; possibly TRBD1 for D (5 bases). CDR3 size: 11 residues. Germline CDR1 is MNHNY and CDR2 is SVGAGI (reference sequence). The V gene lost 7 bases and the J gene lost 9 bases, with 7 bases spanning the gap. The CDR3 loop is CASTGSSPLHF. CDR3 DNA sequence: TGTGCCAGCACAGGGAGTTCACCCCTCCACTTT.

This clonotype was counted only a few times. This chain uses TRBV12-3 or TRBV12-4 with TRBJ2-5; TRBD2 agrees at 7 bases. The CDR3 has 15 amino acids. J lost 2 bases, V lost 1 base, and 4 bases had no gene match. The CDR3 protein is CASSLEGSGQETQYF. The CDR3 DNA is TGTGCCAGCAGTTTAGAGGGTAGCGGGCAAGAGACCCAGTACTTC.

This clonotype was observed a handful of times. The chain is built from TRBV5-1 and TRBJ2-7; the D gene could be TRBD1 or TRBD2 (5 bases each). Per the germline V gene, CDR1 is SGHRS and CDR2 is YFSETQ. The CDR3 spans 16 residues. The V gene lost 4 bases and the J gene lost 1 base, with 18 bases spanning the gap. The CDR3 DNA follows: TGCGCCAGCAGCCATGGGGGATTGGGTATATCCTACGAGCAGTACTTC. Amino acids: CASSHGGLGISYEQYF. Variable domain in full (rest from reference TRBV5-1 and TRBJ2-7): KAGVTQTPRYLIKTRGQQVTLSCSPISGHRSVSWYQQTPGQGLQFLFEYFSETQRNKGNFPGRFSGRQFSNSRSEMNVSTLELGDSALYLCASSHGGLGISYEQYFGPGTRLTVT.

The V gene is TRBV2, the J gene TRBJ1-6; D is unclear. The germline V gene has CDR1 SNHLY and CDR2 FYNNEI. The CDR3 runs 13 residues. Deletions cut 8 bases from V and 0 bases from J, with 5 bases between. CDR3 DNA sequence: TGTGCCAGCTCCTACTCCTATAATTCACCCCTCCACTTT. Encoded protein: CASSYSYNSPLHF.

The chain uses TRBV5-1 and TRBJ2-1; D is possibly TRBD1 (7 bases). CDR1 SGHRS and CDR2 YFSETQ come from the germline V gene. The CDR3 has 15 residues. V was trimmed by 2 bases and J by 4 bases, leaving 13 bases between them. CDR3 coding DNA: TGCGCCAGCAGCTTCGACCAGGGGGGTTACAATGAGCAGTTCTTC. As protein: CASSFDQGGYNEQFF.

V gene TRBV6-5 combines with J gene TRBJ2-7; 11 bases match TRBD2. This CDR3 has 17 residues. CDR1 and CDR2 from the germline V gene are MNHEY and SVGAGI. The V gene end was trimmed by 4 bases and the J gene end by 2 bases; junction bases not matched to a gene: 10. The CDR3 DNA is TGTGCCAGCAGTTTGGGGCTAGCGGGGGGCCGAACCTACGAGCAGTACTTC. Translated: CASSLGLAGGRTYEQYF.

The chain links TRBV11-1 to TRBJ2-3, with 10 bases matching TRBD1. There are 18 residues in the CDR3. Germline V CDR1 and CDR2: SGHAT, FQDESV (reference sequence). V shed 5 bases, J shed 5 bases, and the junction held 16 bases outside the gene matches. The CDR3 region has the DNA TGTGCCAGCAGCCCGCGGGTTATCGACAGGGGGCATGGAGATACGCAGTATTTT. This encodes CASSPRVIDRGHGDTQYF.

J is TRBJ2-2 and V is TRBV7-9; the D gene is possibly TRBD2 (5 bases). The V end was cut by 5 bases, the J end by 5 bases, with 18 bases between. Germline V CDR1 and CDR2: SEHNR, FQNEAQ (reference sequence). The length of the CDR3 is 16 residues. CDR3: CASSPGRGIVTGELFF. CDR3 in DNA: TGTGCCAGCAGCCCGGGTCGGGGAATTGTTACCGGGGAGCTGTTTTTT. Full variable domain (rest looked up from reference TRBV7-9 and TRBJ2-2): DTGVSQNPRHKITKRGQNVTFRCDPISEHNRLYWYRQTLGQGPEFLTYFQNEAQLEKSRLLSDRFSAERPKGSFSTLEIQRTEQGDSAMYLCASSPGRGIVTGELFFGEGSRLTVL.

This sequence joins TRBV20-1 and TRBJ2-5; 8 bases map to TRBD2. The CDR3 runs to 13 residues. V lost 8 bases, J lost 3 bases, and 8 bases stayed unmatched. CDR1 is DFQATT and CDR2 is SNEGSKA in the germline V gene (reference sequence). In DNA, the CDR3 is TGCAGTACCCCGGGGGGGCCGGAAGAGACCCAGTACTTC. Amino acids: CSTPGGPEETQYF.

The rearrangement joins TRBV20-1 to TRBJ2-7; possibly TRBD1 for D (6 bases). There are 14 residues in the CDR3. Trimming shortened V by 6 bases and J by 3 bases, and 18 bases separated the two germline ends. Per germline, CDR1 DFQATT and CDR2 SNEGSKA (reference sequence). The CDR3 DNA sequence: TGCAGTGCCAAGGATAGGACAGATTTCTACGAGCAGTACGTC. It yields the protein CSAKDRTDFYEQYV.

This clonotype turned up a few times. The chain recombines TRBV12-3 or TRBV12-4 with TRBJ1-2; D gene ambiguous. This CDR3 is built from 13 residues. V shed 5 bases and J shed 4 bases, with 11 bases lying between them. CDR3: CASSAPGFYGYTF. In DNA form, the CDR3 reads TGTGCCAGCAGTGCTCCCGGATTCTATGGCTACACCTTC.